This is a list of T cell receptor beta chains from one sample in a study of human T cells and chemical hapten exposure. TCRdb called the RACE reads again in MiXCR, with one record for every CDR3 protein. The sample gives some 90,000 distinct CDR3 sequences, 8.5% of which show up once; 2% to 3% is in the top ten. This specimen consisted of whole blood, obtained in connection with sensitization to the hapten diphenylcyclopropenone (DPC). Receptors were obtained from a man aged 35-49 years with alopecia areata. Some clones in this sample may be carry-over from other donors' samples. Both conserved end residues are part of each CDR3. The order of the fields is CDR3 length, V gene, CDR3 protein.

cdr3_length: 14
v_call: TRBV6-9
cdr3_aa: CASSAGTPTGELFF

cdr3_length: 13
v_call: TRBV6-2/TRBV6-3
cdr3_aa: CASSYRRPGELFF

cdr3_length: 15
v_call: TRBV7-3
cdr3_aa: CASSPSGRYNYGYTF

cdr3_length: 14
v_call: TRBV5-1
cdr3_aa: CASSLQQGGTEAFF

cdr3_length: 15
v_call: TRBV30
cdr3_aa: CACTRGTSRQETQYF

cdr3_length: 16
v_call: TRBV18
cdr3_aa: CASSPRTSGSSYEQFF

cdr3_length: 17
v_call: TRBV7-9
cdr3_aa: CASSASSGLERTDTQYF

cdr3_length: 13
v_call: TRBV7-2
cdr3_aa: CASSRQENQPQHF

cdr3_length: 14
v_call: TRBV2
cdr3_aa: CASTPLGQDYEQYF

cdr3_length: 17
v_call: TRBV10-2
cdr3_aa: CASSPAASGIGYNEQFF

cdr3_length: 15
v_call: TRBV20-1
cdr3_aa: CSATLRDKAEETQYF

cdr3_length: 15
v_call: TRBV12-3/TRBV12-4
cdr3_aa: CASSGQGPANYGYTF

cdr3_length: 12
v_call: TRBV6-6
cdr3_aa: CASSYTAGEAFF

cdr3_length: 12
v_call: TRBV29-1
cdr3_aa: CSADRAQETQYF

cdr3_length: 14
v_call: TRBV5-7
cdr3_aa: CASSFELTSQPQHF

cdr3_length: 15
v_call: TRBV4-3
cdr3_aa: CASSQDRSSTDTQYF

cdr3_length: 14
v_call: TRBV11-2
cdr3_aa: CASSPGLAGDKQFF

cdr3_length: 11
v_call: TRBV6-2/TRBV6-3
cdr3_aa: CASSAGNEQFF

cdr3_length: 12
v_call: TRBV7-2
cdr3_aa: CASSGKVTEAFF

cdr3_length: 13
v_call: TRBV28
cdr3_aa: CASSLRENNEQFF

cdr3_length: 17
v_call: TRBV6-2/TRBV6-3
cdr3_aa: CASSYSLTGAGDQPQHF

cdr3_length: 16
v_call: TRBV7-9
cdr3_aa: CASSSDRGAMNTEAFF

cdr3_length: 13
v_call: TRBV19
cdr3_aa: CASSIGGGEKLFF

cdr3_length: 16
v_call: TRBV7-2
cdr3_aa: CASSLGLASNTGELFF

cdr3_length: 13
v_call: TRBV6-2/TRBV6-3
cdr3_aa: CASSRAGAGELFF

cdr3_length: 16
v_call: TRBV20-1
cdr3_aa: CSARDYTSGSLDTQYF

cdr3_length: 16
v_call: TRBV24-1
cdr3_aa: CATSDLGQGTGETQYF

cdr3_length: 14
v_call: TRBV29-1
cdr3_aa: CSVELLAVYNEQFF

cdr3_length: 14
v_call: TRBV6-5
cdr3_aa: CASTITGRHRSYTF

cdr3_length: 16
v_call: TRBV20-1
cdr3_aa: CSARAQLAGGTNEQFF

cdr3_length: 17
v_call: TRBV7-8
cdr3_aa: CASSLARGPNSYNEQFF

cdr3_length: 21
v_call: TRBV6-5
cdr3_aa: CASSYSGLAKGVGISTDTQYF

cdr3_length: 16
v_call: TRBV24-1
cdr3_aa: CATSDLQLAGTNEQFF

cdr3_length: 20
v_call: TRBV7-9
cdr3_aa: CASSLVVGTGTLYSNQPQHF

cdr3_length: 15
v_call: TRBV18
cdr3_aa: CASSPPGTSGTEPFF

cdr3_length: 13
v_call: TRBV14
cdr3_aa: CASSTGGNTEAFF

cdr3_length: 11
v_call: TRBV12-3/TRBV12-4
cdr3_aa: CASSPKYTQYF

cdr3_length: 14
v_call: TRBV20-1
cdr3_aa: CSARAGTFTYEQYF

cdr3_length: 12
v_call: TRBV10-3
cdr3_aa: CATRGPADTQYF

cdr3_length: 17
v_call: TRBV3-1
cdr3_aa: CASSQTTGQGNNQPQHF

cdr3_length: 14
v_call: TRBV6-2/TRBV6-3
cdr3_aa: CASSFGLAGVMQFF

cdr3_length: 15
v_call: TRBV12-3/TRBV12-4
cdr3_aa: CASSFSGRNTGELFF

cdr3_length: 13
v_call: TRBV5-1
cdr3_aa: CASSLGAQDEAFF

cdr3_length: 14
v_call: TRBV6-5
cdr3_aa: CASSLEQGPYGYTF

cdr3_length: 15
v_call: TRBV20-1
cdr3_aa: CSARGASSGSPAEYF

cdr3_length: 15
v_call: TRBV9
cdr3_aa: CASTPTGANTGELFF

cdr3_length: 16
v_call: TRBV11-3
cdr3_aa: CASSSQFPLINQPQHF

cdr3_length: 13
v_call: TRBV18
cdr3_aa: CASSPTGNTEAFF

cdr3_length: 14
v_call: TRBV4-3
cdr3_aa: CASSRGETHNEQFF